This TCR beta chain was recovered during a study of metastatic and nonmetastatic thyroid tumors. Study summary: Comparison of repertoires was carried out across blood and tumor or nodule tissue from malignant and benign thyroid patients. Broader study findings: In both blood and tumor samples, TCR beta diversity was reported significantly higher for malignant than benign nodules.

Every patient was untreated before thyroid surgery. This clone was picked up many times. Its specificity is not known. TCRdb re-processed the PCR reads through MiXCR. This table has more than 10,000 clones, around a quarter appearing once. This clonotype was sampled from a female donor with papillary thyroid cancer or a benign thyroid nodule (not recorded which). Some clones in this sample may be carry-over from other donors' samples. The specimen was tumor tissue.

The CDR3, as DNA: TGCGCCAGCGGCTCAGGACAGGGGGCCATGAATGAGCAGTTCTTC. It encodes CASGSGQGAMNEQFF. The J gene is TRBJ2-1, the V gene TRBV5-1, with 11 bases aligning to TRBD1. With V trimmed by 7 bases and J by 7 bases, 10 bases remained unmatched. Germline assignment: CDR1 SGHRS and CDR2 YFSETQ. CDR3 length equals 15 residues.